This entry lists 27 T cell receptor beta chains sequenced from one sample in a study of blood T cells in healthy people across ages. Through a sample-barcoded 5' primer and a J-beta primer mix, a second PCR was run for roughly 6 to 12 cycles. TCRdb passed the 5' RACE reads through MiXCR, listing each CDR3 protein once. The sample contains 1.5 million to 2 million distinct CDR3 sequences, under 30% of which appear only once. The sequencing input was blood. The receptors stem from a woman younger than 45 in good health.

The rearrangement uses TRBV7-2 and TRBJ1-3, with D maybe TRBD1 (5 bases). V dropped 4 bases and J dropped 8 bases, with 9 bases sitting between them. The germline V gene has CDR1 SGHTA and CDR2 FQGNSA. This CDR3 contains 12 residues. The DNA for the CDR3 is TGTGCCAGCAGCTCAGGGATAGACACCATATATTTT. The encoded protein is CASSSGIDTIYF.

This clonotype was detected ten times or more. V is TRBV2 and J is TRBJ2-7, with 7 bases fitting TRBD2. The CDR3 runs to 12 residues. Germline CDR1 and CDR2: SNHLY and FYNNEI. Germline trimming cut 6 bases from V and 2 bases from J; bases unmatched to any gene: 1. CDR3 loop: CASRLATYEQYF. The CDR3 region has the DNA TGTGCCAGCAGACTAGCGACCTACGAGCAGTACTTC. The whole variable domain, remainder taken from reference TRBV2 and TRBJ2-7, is EPEVTQTPSHQVTQMGQEVILRCVPISNHLYFYWYRQILGQKVEFLVSFYNNEISEKSEIFDDQFSVERPDGSNFTLKIRSTKLEDSAMYFCASRLATYEQYFGPGTRLTVT.

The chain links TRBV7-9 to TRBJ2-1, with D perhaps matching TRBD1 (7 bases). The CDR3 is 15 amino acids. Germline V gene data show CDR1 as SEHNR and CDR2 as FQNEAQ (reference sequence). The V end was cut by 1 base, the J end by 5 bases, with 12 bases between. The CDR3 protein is CASSLGQGGNNEQFF. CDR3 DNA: TGTGCCAGCAGCTTAGGGCAGGGGGGAAACAATGAGCAGTTCTTC.

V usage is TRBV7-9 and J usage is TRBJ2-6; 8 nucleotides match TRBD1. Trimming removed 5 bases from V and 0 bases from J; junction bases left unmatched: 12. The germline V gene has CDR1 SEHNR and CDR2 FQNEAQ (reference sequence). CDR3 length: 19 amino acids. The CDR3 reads CASSQLPGQALSGANVLTF. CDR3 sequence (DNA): TGTGCCAGCAGCCAATTACCGGGACAGGCCCTCTCTGGGGCCAACGTCCTGACTTTC.

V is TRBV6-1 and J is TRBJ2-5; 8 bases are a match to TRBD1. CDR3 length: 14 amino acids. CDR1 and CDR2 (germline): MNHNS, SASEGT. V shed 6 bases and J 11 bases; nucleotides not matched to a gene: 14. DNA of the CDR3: TGTGCCAGCAGATTACAGGGGGGCCTCCCAGAGCAGTACTTC. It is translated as CASRLQGGLPEQYF.

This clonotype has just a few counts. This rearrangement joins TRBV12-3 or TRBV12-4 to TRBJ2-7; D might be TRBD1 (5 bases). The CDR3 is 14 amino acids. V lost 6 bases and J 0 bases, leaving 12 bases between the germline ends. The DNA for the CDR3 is TGTGCCAGCAGAACCCACAGGAGCTCCTACGAGCAGTACTTC. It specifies CASRTHRSSYEQYF.

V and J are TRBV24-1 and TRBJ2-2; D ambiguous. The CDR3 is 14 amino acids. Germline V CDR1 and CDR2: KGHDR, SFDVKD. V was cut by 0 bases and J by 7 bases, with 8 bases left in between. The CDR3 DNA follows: TGTGCCACCAGTGATTTGAGGGTCCGCGGGGAGCTGTTTTTT. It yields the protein CATSDLRVRGELFF.

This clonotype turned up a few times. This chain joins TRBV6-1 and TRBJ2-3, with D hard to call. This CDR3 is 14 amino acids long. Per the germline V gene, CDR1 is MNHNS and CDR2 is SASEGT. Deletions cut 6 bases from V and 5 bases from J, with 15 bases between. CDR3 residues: CASSRSSVGDTQYF. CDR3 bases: TGTGCCAGCAGCCGGTCAAGCGTGGGAGATACGCAGTATTTT.

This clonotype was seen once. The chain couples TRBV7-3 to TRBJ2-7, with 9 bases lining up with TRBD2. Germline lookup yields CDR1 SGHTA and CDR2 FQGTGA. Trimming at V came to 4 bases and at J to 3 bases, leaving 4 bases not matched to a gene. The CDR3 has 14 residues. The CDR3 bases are TGTGCCAGCAGCTCCGCGGGGGGGGACTACGAGCAGTACGTC. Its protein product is CASSSAGGDYEQYV.

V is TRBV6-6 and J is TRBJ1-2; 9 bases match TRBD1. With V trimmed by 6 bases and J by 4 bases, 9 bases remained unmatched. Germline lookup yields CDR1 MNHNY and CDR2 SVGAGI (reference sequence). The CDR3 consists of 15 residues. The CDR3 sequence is CASRRTGAEGYGYTF. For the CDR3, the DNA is TGTGCCAGCAGGAGGACAGGGGCCGAAGGCTATGGCTACACCTTC.

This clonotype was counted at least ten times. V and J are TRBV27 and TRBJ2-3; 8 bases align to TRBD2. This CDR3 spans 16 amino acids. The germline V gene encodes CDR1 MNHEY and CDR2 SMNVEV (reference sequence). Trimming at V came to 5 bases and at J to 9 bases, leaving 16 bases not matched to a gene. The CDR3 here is CASSPFSGVVRGTQYF. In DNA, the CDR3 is TGTGCCAGCAGTCCCTTTAGCGGGGTGGTGCGAGGGACGCAGTATTTT.

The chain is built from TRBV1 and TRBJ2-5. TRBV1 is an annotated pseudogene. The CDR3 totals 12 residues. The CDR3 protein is CTSISSRETQYF. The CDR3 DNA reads TGCACCAGCATTTCTTCTAGAGAGACCCAGTACTTC.

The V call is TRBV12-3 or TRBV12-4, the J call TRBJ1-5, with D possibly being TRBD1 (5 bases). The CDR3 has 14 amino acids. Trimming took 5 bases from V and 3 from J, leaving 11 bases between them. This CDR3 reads CASSNVGDNQPQHF. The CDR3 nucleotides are TGTGCCAGCAGTAACGTGGGGGACAATCAGCCCCAGCATTTT.

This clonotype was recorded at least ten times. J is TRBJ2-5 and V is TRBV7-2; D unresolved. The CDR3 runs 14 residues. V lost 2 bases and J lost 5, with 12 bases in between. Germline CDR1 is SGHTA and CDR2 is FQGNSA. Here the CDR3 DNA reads TGTGCCAGCAGCTTAACGTCGTCTTCGGAGACCCAGTACTTC. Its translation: CASSLTSSSETQYF.

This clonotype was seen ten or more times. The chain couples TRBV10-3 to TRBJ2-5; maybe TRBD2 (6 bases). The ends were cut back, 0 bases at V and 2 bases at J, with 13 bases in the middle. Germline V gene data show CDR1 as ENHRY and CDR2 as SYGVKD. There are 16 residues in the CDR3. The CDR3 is CAISESGGALQETQYF. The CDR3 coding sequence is TGTGCCATCAGTGAGTCGGGCGGGGCTCTTCAAGAGACCCAGTACTTC.

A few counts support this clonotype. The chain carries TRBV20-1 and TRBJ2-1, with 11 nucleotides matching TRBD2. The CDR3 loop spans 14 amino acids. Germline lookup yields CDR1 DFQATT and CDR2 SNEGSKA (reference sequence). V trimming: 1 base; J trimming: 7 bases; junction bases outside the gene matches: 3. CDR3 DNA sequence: TGCAGTGCTAGAGGACTAGCGGGACTGAATGAGCAGTTCTTC. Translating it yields CSARGLAGLNEQFF.

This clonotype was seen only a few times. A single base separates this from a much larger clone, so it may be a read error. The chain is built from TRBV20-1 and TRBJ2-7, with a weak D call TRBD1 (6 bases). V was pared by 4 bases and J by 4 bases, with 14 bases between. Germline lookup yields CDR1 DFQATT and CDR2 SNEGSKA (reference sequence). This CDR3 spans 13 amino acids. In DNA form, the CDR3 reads TGCAGTGCTACCACAGGGATGAGATACGAGCAGTACTTC. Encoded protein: CSATTGMRYEQYF.

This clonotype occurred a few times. The CDR3 DNA sequence: TGTGCCAGCAGCTTGGTCCCGGGACCAGGAAACTACGAGCAGTACTTC. Translation gives CASSLVPGPGNYEQYF. This rearrangement joins TRBV5-5 to TRBJ2-7; either TRBD1 or TRBD2 may supply D (5 bases each). This CDR3 contains 16 residues. Germline CDR1 SGHKS, CDR2 YYEKEE (reference sequence). V was clipped by 0 bases and J by 3 bases, with 16 bases between them.

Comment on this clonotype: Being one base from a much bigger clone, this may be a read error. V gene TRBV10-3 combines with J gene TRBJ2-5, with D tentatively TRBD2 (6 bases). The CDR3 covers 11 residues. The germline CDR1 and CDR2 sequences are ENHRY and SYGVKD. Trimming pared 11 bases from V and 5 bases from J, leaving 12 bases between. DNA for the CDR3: TGTGCCTGCGGCGGGGTGGAGACCCAGTACTTC. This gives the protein CACGGVETQYF.

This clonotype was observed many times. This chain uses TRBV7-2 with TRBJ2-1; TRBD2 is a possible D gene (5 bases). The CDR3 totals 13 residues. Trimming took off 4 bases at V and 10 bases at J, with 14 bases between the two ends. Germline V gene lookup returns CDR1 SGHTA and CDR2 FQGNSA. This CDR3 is CASSYTRSKEQFF. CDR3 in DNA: TGTGCCAGCAGCTACACTAGGTCAAAAGAGCAGTTCTTC.

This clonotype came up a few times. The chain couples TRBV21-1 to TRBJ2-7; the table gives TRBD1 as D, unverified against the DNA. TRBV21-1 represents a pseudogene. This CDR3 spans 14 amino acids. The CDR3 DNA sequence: TGTGCCAGCAGCGATGGCAGGGTAAACTACGAGCAGTACTTC. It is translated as CASSDGRVNYEQYF.

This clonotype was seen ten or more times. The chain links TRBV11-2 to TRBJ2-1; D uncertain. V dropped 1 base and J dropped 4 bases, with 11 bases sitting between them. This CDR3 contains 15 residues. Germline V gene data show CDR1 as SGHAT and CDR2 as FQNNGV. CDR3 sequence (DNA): TGTGCCAGCAGCTTAGTCCGGGCCGGGTACAATGAGCAGTTCTTC. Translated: CASSLVRAGYNEQFF.

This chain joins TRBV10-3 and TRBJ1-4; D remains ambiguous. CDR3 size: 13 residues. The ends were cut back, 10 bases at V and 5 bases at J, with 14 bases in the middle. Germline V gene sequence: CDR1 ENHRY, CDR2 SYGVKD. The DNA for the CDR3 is TGTGCCACCCAGACCGAGGGCAATGAAAAACTGTTTTTT. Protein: CATQTEGNEKLFF.

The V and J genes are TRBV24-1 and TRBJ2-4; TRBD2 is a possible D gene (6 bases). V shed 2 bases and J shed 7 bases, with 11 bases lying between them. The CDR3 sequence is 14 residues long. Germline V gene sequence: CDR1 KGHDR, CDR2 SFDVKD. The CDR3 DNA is TGTGCCACCAGTGATTCCCGGGGAGGTAACATTCAGTACTTC. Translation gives CATSDSRGGNIQYF.

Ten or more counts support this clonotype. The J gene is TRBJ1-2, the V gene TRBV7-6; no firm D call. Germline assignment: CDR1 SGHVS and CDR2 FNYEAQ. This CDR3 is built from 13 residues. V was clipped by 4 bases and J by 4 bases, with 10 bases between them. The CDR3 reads CASSSMPGYGYTF. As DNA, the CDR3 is TGTGCCAGCAGCTCGATGCCTGGCTATGGCTACACCTTC.

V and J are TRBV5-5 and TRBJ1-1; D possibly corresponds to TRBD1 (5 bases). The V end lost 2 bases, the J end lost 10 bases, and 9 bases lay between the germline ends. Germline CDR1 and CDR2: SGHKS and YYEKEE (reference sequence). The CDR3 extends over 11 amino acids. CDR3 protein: CASSFRGRAFF. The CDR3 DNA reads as TGTGCCAGCAGCTTTAGGGGACGAGCTTTCTTT. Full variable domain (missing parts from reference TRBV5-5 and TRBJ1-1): DAGVTQSPTHLIKTRGQQVTLRCSPISGHKSVSWYQQVLGQGPQFIFQYYEKEERGRGNFPDRFSARQFPNYSSELNVNALLLGDSALYLCASSFRGRAFFGQGTRLTVV.

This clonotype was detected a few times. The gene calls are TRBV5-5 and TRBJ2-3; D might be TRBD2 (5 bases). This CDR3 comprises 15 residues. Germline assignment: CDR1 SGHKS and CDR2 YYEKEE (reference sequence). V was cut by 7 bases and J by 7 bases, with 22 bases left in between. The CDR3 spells CASRVTGSPDNTQYF. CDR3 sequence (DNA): TGTGCCAGCCGAGTAACGGGGTCACCTGATAATACGCAGTATTTT.